This T cell receptor (beta chain) was sequenced for a study of blood T cell repertoires in COVID-19 (TCRdb year 2020). Describing the broader study: Samples covering the acute and convalescent phases of COVID-19 were provided by collaborators in the United States, Italy and Spain. A freely available public database, intended as a resource for researchers studying the immune response to SARS-CoV-2, is where the repertoires were released. A de-identified subject ID, COVID-19 status, age in years and sex were almost always included in the sample metadata. HLA class I and class II types, where available, came from metadata supplied by the sample provider rather than from assay-based typing. The samples were drawn from the first 160 participants of the ongoing ImmuneRACE study and from under 1,500 subjects provided by 6 global collaborators. The prospective study material was composed of cDNA or gDNA derived from T cells, B-cell-depleted T cells, or PBMCs. Subjects who had been exposed to COVID-19, were actively infected with it, or had recovered from it provided the deeply sampled blood TCRbeta repertoires that made up the dataset. The investigation overall reported the following: The quantity of clinical and demographic metadata differed by source and by participant and was supplied without curation.

This clone was detected a few times. Its antigen remains undetermined. No clone much larger than this one lies a single base away; base qualities are absent. A second Seattle source provided samples from volunteer blood donors who had recovered from COVID-19. The collaborating institutions used their own protocols to collect whole blood in K2EDTA tubes. For TCRbeta analysis, collaborators shipped samples in one of three forms: frozen whole blood, isolated PBMCs, or DNA extracted from either of those sample types. TCRbeta CDR3 regions were amplified from genomic DNA by means of the immunoSEQ Assay, a bias-controlled multiplex PCR. The original pipeline was this. The number of nucleated cells in each sample was estimated by amplification of reference gene primers within the assay. Sequence reads were collapsed and filtered to measure the absolute abundance of every unique TCRbeta CDR3 rearrangement. For each sample, productive Simpson clonality was calculated as the square root of Simpson's diversity index over productive rearrangements. As stored in TCRdb, this immuneACCESS dataset retains in-frame rearrangements with V and J assigned. A fraction of the clones does not appear; measured against another copy, unresolved V genes explain less than half of the discrepancy, and the remainder lacks a known reason. V, J and clone size reflect that table, while D and trimming were determined from the DNA. The table for this sample lists some 130,000 clones; around 73% of them were counted only once. Clones ranked in the top ten supply approximately 10% of the sample.

From the cysteine up to the phenylalanine, the CDR3 has a length of 14 residues. The sequence is cut down to CDR3 DNA, 42 bases in frame from base 1. CDR1 and CDR2, looked up from the germline V gene (reference sequence), are MNHEY and SMNVEV. The origin of this receptor is a man in his sixties who had recovered from COVID-19. Sequencing input: peripheral blood. The sequence is built from TRBV27 and TRBJ1-2; perhaps TRBD1 is the D gene, with 5 bases matching. The CDR3: CASSRGAAGSGYTF. The nucleotide sequence is TGTGCTTCGTCTCGAGGGGCAGCGGGCTCTGGCTACACCTTC.